Each of the 29 T cell receptor beta chains below was sequenced from the same sample in a study of blood T cells in healthy people across ages. Then a second PCR, running roughly 7 to 11 cycles, was carried out with a sample-barcoded 5' primer and a J-beta primer mix. Via MiXCR, TCRdb re-called the 5' RACE reads, giving one row per CDR3 protein. The table shows hundreds of thousands of distinct CDR3 sequences, with around 50% occurring only once. Sequenced input: blood. These receptor sequences come from a man aged 40-49 years in good health.

This clonotype was picked up a small number of times. The CDR3 sequence: CSVEIAGVPETQYF. DNA of the CDR3: TGCAGCGTTGAAATAGCGGGAGTGCCGGAGACCCAGTACTTC. V gene TRBV29-1 combines with J gene TRBJ2-5, with 9 nucleotides matching TRBD2. Trimming at V came to 2 bases and at J to 5 bases, leaving 6 bases not matched to a gene. The germline V gene encodes CDR1 SQVTM and CDR2 ANQGSEA. The CDR3 is 14 residues long.

The chain links TRBV7-2 to TRBJ2-3, with 10 bases matching TRBD2. The germline CDR1 and CDR2 sequences are SGHTA and FQGNSA. The length of the CDR3 is 16 residues. V lost 1 base and J lost 6; bases outside the gene matches: 7. As DNA, the CDR3 is TGTGCCAGCAGCTTAGATCAGCGGGGGGGGGCGGATACGCAGTATTTT. This encodes CASSLDQRGGADTQYF.

This chain uses TRBV11-2 with TRBJ2-3; 13 bases are a match to TRBD2. Germline V gene data show CDR1 as SGHAT and CDR2 as FQNNGV. CDR3 length: 17 residues. J gave up 1 base and V 5 bases, and 6 bases lay outside the gene matches. The CDR3 nucleotides are TGTGCCAGCAGCCCTAGGGGACTAGCGGGACGCACAGATACGCAGTATTTT. Amino acids: CASSPRGLAGRTDTQYF.

This chain connects TRBV10-3 to TRBJ2-5, with TRBD2 identical over 7 bases. Germline CDR1 is ENHRY and CDR2 is SYGVKD. CDR3 size: 15 residues. V trimming: 0 bases; J trimming: 1 base; junction bases outside the gene matches: 2. CDR3 in amino acids: CAISESRGGQETQYF. For the CDR3, the DNA is TGTGCCATCAGTGAGTCCCGCGGGGGCCAAGAGACCCAGTACTTC.

V and J are TRBV11-3 and TRBJ2-5; the D gene is possibly TRBD1 (5 bases). The CDR3 loop spans 13 amino acids. In germline, CDR1 is SGHNT, CDR2 YENEEA. Trimming shortened V by 10 bases and J by 3 bases, and 15 bases separated the two germline ends. Written as DNA, the CDR3 is TGTGCCACCGCCCAGGGTCGCAAAGAGACCCAGTACTTC. This translates into CATAQGRKETQYF.

J is TRBJ2-5 and V is TRBV25-1, with D perhaps TRBD2 (5 bases). Germline assignment: CDR1 MGHDK and CDR2 SYGVNS. The CDR3 is 15 residues long. V was shortened by 4 bases and J by 2 bases, with 14 bases between the two germline ends. This chain's CDR3 is CASSGDGINQETQYF. DNA for the CDR3: TGTGCCAGCAGTGGCGACGGGATAAATCAAGAGACCCAGTACTTC.

The V gene is TRBV27, the J gene TRBJ1-6; D remains unclear. The CDR3 has 13 residues. Trimming removed 7 bases at V and 9 bases at J, with 13 bases between. Germline CDR1 is MNHEY and CDR2 is SMNVEV (reference sequence). In DNA form, the CDR3 reads TGTGCCAGCAAAAGCGGGGTGGTTTCACCCCTCCACTTT. As protein: CASKSGVVSPLHF.

This clonotype occurred a few times. The chain couples TRBV20-1 to TRBJ2-5, with D possibly being TRBD2 (6 bases). Germline CDR1 reads DFQATT; CDR2 reads SNEGSKA (reference sequence). V lost 7 bases and J lost 1, with 22 bases in between. The CDR3 extends over 16 amino acids. For the CDR3, the DNA is TGCAGTGGTTTATACCGGGGGAGCCTAACCCAAGAGACCCAGTACTTC. Translated: CSGLYRGSLTQETQYF.

The chain combines TRBV6-5 with TRBJ2-5, with 10 bases aligning to TRBD2. With V trimmed by 4 bases and J by 8 bases, 10 bases remained unmatched. Germline V gene lookup returns CDR1 MNHEY and CDR2 SVGAGI. The CDR3 runs 15 residues. This CDR3 reads CASSFRTSGRETQYF. As DNA, the CDR3 is TGTGCCAGCAGTTTCAGGACTAGCGGTAGAGAAACCCAGTACTTC.

The V call is TRBV9, the J call TRBJ1-1; 8 bases align to TRBD1. V dropped 4 bases and J dropped 4; count of bases not matched to a gene: 9. This CDR3 has 15 amino acids. Per the germline V gene, CDR1 is SGDLS and CDR2 is YYNGEE. As DNA, the CDR3 is TGTGCCAGCAGCCTACAGGGGGGGGTAAGCACTGAAGCTTTCTTT. Translating gives CASSLQGGVSTEAFF.

This chain connects TRBV5-1 to TRBJ2-7; 11 bases agree with TRBD1. Losses at the gene ends were 4 bases for V and 4 bases for J; bases not matched to a gene: 7. Germline V gene data show CDR1 as SGHRS and CDR2 as YFSETQ. The CDR3 loop spans 15 amino acids. DNA of the CDR3: TGCGCCAGCAGCGCGGGGACAGGGGGTGAATACGAGCAGTACTTC. Translation gives CASSAGTGGEYEQYF.

The chain uses TRBV28 and TRBJ2-2; 11 bases match TRBD1. Germline assignment: CDR1 MDHEN and CDR2 SYDVKM. V trimming: 5 bases; J trimming: 6 bases; junction bases outside the gene matches: 5. The length of the CDR3 is 15 residues. CDR3 nucleotide sequence: TGTGCCAGCAGTCGGACAGGGGGCATCGCCGGGGAGCTGTTTTTT. This translates into CASSRTGGIAGELFF. Variable domain in full (rest from reference TRBV28 and TRBJ2-2): DVKVTQSSRYLVKRTGEKVFLECVQDMDHENMFWYRQDPGLGLRLIYFSYDVKMKEKGDIPEGYSVSREKKERFSLILESASTNQTSMYLCASSRTGGIAGELFFGEGSRLTVL.

This clonotype has just a few counts. The rearrangement uses TRBV3-1 and TRBJ2-4; D perhaps matches TRBD2 (6 bases). This CDR3 contains 14 residues. The germline V gene has CDR1 LGHDT and CDR2 YNNKEL (reference sequence). Trimming stripped 1 base from V and 4 bases from J, with 8 bases between. CDR3 nucleotide sequence: TGTGCCAGCAGCCAAGTCGCGGGGAAAAACATTCAGTACTTC. As protein: CASSQVAGKNIQYF.

The chain recombines TRBV15 with TRBJ2-5; D unresolved. CDR1 is LNHNV, CDR2 YYDKDF, per germline (reference sequence). The CDR3 length is 16 residues. Trimming took off 3 bases at V and 1 base at J, with 15 bases between the two ends. Here the CDR3 reads CATSRAQMTVQETQYF. CDR3 DNA: TGTGCCACCAGCAGGGCACAAATGACGGTCCAAGAGACCCAGTACTTC.

This clonotype showed up just once. The V and J genes are TRBV9 and TRBJ1-6; 9 nucleotides align to TRBD1. V trimming: 2 bases; J trimming: 11 bases; junction bases outside the gene matches: 5. The CDR3 sequence is 14 residues long. Germline loops: CDR1 SGDLS, CDR2 YYNGEE. The CDR3: CASSVGTGSAPLHF. The CDR3 nucleotides are TGTGCCAGCAGCGTGGGGACAGGGTCTGCACCCCTCCACTTT.

This clonotype was counted only a few times. The rearrangement uses TRBV28 and TRBJ1-4; the D gene is possibly TRBD1 (6 bases). From germline, CDR1 is MDHEN and CDR2 SYDVKM. Trimming shortened V by 2 bases and J by 5 bases, and 9 bases separated the two germline ends. The CDR3 covers 14 residues. DNA of the CDR3: TGTGCCAGCAGTTTACTGCAGGGGAATGAAAAACTGTTTTTT. Translation: CASSLLQGNEKLFF.

J is TRBJ2-6 and V is TRBV28; a weak D match, TRBD2 (5 bases). CDR1 MDHEN and CDR2 SYDVKM come from the germline V gene. The V and J ends lost 6 bases and 5 bases respectively, with 11 bases between them. This CDR3 has 14 residues. The CDR3 coding sequence is TGTGCCAGCAGGAGACGGGGAAGGGCCAACGTCCTGACTTTC. It specifies CASRRRGRANVLTF. The full variable domain, rest sourced from reference TRBV28 and TRBJ2-6, is DVKVTQSSRYLVKRTGEKVFLECVQDMDHENMFWYRQDPGLGLRLIYFSYDVKMKEKGDIPEGYSVSREKKERFSLILESASTNQTSMYLCASRRRGRANVLTFGAGSRLTVL.

The chain is built from TRBV25-1 and TRBJ1-1; 7 bases match TRBD1. The CDR3 runs to 14 residues. The V and J ends lost 3 bases and 1 base, in that order; junction bases with no gene match: 2. CDR1 is MGHDK and CDR2 is SYGVNS in the germline V gene. DNA of the CDR3: TGTGCCAGCAGTGACCGGGACAGGAACACTGAAGCTTTCTTT. The encoded protein is CASSDRDRNTEAFF.

A few counts support this clonotype. This chain joins TRBV24-1 and TRBJ2-5, with 9 bases that match TRBD1. The V gene end was trimmed by 3 bases and the J gene end by 1 base; junction bases not matched to a gene: 8. CDR1 and CDR2 from the germline V gene are KGHDR and SFDVKD. This CDR3 is 17 amino acids long. CDR3 protein: CATSDDNRGRFQETQYF. In DNA, the CDR3 is TGTGCCACCAGTGATGATAACAGGGGGCGATTCCAAGAGACCCAGTACTTC.

The V and J genes are TRBV12-3 or TRBV12-4 and TRBJ2-1, with D maybe TRBD1 (5 bases). This CDR3 comprises 14 residues. Trimming took off 6 bases at V and 10 bases at J, with 19 bases between the two ends. The CDR3 coding sequence is TGTGCCAGCAGCCGGAGCAAGGGTAAGGGGGAGCAGTTCTTC. Translated, it gives CASSRSKGKGEQFF.

This chain uses TRBV12-3 or TRBV12-4 with TRBJ2-3; D could derive from TRBD1 or TRBD2 (5 bases each). The CDR3 totals 15 residues. Trimming cost V 3 bases and J 4 bases, with 14 bases left between them. Here the CDR3 reads CASSLYQGVADTQYF. The CDR3 coding sequence is TGTGCCAGCAGTTTGTACCAGGGAGTGGCAGATACGCAGTATTTT.

Worth noting for this clonotype: The junction differs from germline at one of its ends, possibly a read error. The rearrangement joins TRBV6-1 to TRBJ2-7; tentative D call: TRBD2 (6 bases). CDR3 size: 16 residues. The germline V gene has CDR1 MNHNS and CDR2 SASEGT. CDR3 DNA: TGCGCCAGCAGCGATCCGGGAGCACCTGAGGTTTACGAGCAGTACTTC. Translation gives CASSDPGAPEVYEQYF.

This clonotype was seen more than once but under ten times. This chain connects TRBV13 to TRBJ1-1, with 9 nucleotides matching TRBD1. Germline V CDR1 and CDR2: PRHDT, FYEKMQ (reference sequence). The CDR3 consists of 16 residues. After removal of 5 bases from V and 0 bases from J, the junction contained 7 bases not matched to a gene. This chain's CDR3 is CASSLDRGRVNTEAFF. The DNA of the CDR3 is TGTGCCAGCAGCCTGGACAGGGGCCGGGTGAACACTGAAGCTTTCTTT.

This chain connects TRBV6-2 or TRBV6-3 to TRBJ2-5, with TRBD1 matching over 10 bases. The DNA end is more similar to TRBJ2-7, so the J call may be wrong. The CDR3 is 14 amino acids. Germline CDR1 MNHEY, CDR2 SVGEGT. CDR3 residues: CASSPTGGYGEQYF. DNA of the CDR3: TGTGCCAGCAGTCCGACAGGGGGCTATGGCGAGCAGTACTTC.

V is TRBV6-2 or TRBV6-3 and J is TRBJ2-6, with no clear D. CDR3 length: 15 residues. CDR1 and CDR2 from the germline V gene are MNHEY and SVGEGT. Trimming removed 6 bases from V and 0 bases from J, with 9 bases in between. The CDR3 region is CASRTRSSGANVLTF. CDR3 nucleotides: TGTGCCAGCAGGACGAGGAGCTCTGGGGCCAACGTCCTGACTTTC.

This clonotype was found a few times. The chain has TRBV7-3 and TRBJ2-1, with D maybe TRBD2 (6 bases). Germline CDR1 and CDR2: SGHTA and FQGTGA. V shed 5 bases and J shed 5 bases, with 13 bases lying between them. The CDR3 consists of 14 residues. CDR3 coding DNA: TGTGCCAGCAGCGAAGCGGGTATTAACAATGAGCAGTTCTTC. It codes for CASSEAGINNEQFF.

V is TRBV11-3 and J is TRBJ2-5, with D tentatively TRBD1 or TRBD2 (6 bases each). Trimming left V 7 bases short and J 1 base short, with 16 bases between. The length of the CDR3 is 15 residues. Looked up from germline, CDR1 is SGHNT and CDR2 is YENEEA. In DNA, the CDR3 is TGTGCCAGCACCACCGGGGGCCAGCCCCAAGAGACCCAGTACTTC. Protein sequence: CASTTGGQPQETQYF.

The CDR3 sequence is CATSRDLRVDRAYEQYF. In nucleotides, the CDR3 is TGTGCCACCAGCAGAGATTTGAGGGTGGACAGGGCCTACGAGCAGTACTTC. The chain links TRBV15 to TRBJ2-7, with 8 bases fitting TRBD1. J lost 2 bases, V lost 0 bases, and 9 bases had no gene match. CDR1 is LNHNV and CDR2 is YYDKDF in the germline V gene (reference sequence). This CDR3 spans 17 amino acids.

This clonotype was recorded many times. V usage is TRBV14 and J usage is TRBJ1-4; the D is unclear. The ends were cut back, 3 bases at V and 8 bases at J, with 7 bases in the middle. Germline V gene data show CDR1 as SGHDN and CDR2 as FVKESK. CDR3 length: 12 residues. As DNA, the CDR3 is TGTGCCAGCAGCCAGACGCTAGAAAAACTGTTTTTT. Its protein is CASSQTLEKLFF.